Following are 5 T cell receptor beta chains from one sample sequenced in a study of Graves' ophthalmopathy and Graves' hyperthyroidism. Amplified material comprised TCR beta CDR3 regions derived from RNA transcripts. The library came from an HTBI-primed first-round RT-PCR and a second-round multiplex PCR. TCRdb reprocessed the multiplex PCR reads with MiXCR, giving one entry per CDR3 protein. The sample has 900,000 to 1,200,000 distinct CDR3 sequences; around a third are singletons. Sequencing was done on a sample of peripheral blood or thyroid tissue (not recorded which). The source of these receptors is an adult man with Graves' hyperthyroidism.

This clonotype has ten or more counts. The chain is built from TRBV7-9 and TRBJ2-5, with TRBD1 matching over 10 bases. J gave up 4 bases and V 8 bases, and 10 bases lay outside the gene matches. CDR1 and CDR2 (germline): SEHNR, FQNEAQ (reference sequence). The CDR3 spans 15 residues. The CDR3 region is CASGTGTGARETQYF. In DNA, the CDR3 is TGTGCCAGCGGGACCGGGACAGGGGCAAGAGAGACCCAGTACTTC.

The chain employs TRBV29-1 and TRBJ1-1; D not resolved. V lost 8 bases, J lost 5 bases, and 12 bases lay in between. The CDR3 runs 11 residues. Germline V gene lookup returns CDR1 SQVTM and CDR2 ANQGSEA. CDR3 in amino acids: CSLDGLTEAFF. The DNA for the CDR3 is TGCAGCTTGGACGGGTTGACTGAAGCTTTCTTT.

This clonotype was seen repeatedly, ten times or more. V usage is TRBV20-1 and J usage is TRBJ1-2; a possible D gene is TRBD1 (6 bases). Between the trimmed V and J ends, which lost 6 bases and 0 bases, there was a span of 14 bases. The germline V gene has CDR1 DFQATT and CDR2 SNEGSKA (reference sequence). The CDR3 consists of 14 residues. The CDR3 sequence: CSAKEGETNYGYTF. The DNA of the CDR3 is TGCAGTGCCAAGGAGGGGGAAACTAACTATGGCTACACCTTC.

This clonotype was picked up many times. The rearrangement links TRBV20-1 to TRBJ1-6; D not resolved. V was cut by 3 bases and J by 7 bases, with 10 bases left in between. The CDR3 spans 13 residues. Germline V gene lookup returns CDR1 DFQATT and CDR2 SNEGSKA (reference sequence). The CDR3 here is CSASGQINSPLHF. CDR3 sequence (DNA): TGCAGTGCTAGTGGGCAGATAAATTCACCCCTCCACTTT.

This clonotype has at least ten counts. This chain's CDR3 is CATSDTQGLQETQYF. The CDR3 DNA reads TGTGCCACCAGTGATACACAGGGATTGCAAGAGACCCAGTACTTC. V and J are TRBV24-1 and TRBJ2-5, with D possibly matching TRBD1 (6 bases). Germline V CDR1 and CDR2: KGHDR, SFDVKD. The CDR3 runs to 15 residues. Trimming stripped 3 bases from V and 2 bases from J, with 12 bases between.